Shown below are 32 T cell receptor beta chains from a single sample sequenced in a study of blood T cell repertoires in COVID-19 (dated by TCRdb to the early 2020s). The protocol used for the library was the immunoSEQ multiplex PCR assay. Not all clones reach the TCRdb copy of this immuneACCESS table, which keeps in-frame sequences only. Checked studies attribute under half of the gap to unresolved V genes and leave the rest unexplained. The sample records some 260,000 clones, 87% of which are singletons. The ten most abundant clones make up under 4% of the sample. The specimen sequenced was peripheral blood. These receptors were collected from a man aged 18 to 30 with active or convalescent COVID-19.

This clone showed up just once. The V and J genes are TRBV5-1 and TRBJ2-7, with 9 bases that match TRBD1. V lost 4 bases and J lost 5; bases outside the gene matches: 7. The germline V gene encodes CDR1 SGHRS and CDR2 YFSETQ. This CDR3 has 14 residues. The CDR3 bases are TGCGCCAGCAGCCCGGCCGGGACAGGGAACGAGCAGTACTTC. Translating it yields CASSPAGTGNEQYF. Variable domain in full (rest from reference TRBV5-1 and TRBJ2-7): KAGVTQTPRYLIKTRGQQVTLSCSPISGHRSVSWYQQTPGQGLQFLFEYFSETQRNKGNFPGRFSGRQFSNSRSEMNVSTLELGDSALYLCASSPAGTGNEQYFGPGTRLTVT.

V gene TRBV6-4 combines with J gene TRBJ2-3; 11 bases align to TRBD2. The V and J ends lost 3 bases and 0 bases, in that order; junction bases with no gene match: 5. The germline gives CDR1 MRHNA, CDR2 SNTAGT. The CDR3 is 17 residues long. CDR3 DNA sequence: TGTGCCAGCAGTGATGGACCTAGCGGGGGGAGCACAGATACGCAGTATTTT. This translates into CASSDGPSGGSTDTQYF.

This rearrangement joins TRBV6-5 to TRBJ2-7; D remains ambiguous. The CDR3 extends over 13 amino acids. Deletions cut 6 bases from V and 3 bases from J, with 12 bases between. The V gene's germline CDR1 is MNHEY and CDR2 SVGAGI. The CDR3 sequence is CASSATQYYEQYF. CDR3 in DNA: TGTGCCAGCAGCGCTACACAGTACTACGAGCAGTACTTC.

DNA for the CDR3: TGTGCCAGCAGCTTAGGATCTCTAGCGGCACGCAATGAGCAGTTCTTC. Translation gives CASSLGSLAARNEQFF. This chain links TRBV7-6 with TRBJ2-1, with TRBD2 matching over 7 bases. V trimming: 1 base; J trimming: 6 bases; junction bases outside the gene matches: 9. CDR1 is SGHVS and CDR2 is FNYEAQ in the germline V gene. There are 16 residues in the CDR3.

The gene calls are TRBV28 and TRBJ1-1, with 7 bases matching TRBD1. The V and J ends lost 6 bases and 5 bases, in that order; junction bases with no gene match: 12. The CDR3 consists of 15 residues. Germline CDR1 and CDR2: MDHEN and SYDVKM. As DNA, the CDR3 is TGTGCCAGCAGACAAATCAACGGACAGGAAACTGAAGCTTTCTTT. As protein: CASRQINGQETEAFF.

The chain couples TRBV15 to TRBJ1-1; perhaps TRBD1 as D (6 bases). V dropped 2 bases and J dropped 3 bases, with 10 bases sitting between them. CDR1 and CDR2 (germline): LNHNV, YYDKDF (reference sequence). This CDR3 is built from 14 residues. The CDR3 spells CATSRKQGYTEAFF. CDR3 sequence (DNA): TGTGCCACCAGCAGAAAACAGGGTTACACTGAAGCTTTCTTT.

The chain employs TRBV5-1 and TRBJ2-5; D call uncertain. Germline assignment: CDR1 SGHRS and CDR2 YFSETQ. This CDR3 has 13 residues. Trimming cost V 0 bases and J 1 base, with 4 bases left between them. The CDR3 DNA reads as TGCGCCAGCAGCTTGGTCGGCCAAGAGACCCAGTACTTC. It yields the protein CASSLVGQETQYF.

The V and J genes are TRBV5-4 and TRBJ2-1; perhaps TRBD2 as D (5 bases). V lost 4 bases and J lost 9, with 14 bases in between. Germline CDR1 reads SGHNT; CDR2 reads YYREEE (reference sequence). This CDR3 has 13 amino acids. CDR3 sequence reads: CASSPRTGGEQFF. CDR3 coding DNA: TGTGCCAGCAGCCCAAGGACTGGTGGTGAGCAGTTCTTC.

This chain uses TRBV24-1 with TRBJ1-5; 7 bases agree with TRBD1. Germline-derived CDR1 and CDR2 are KGHDR and SFDVKD. The CDR3 totals 15 residues. The V and J ends lost 6 bases and 6 bases, in that order; junction bases with no gene match: 10. CDR3 protein: CATSLTGTHTQPQHF. In DNA, the CDR3 is TGTGCCACCAGTCTGACAGGGACCCATACTCAGCCCCAGCATTTT.

This clone turned up a few times. This CDR3 reads CASSPPGQGNSPLHF. Written as DNA, the CDR3 is TGTGCCAGCAGCCCCCCGGGACAGGGGAATTCACCCCTCCACTTT. V gene TRBV7-2 combines with J gene TRBJ1-6; 10 bases are a match to TRBD1. The ends lost 5 bases at V and 7 bases at J; junction bases unmatched: 5. The CDR3 is 15 amino acids. Germline CDR1 SGHTA, CDR2 FQGNSA. Using reference TRBV7-2 and TRBJ1-6 for the parts outside the CDR3, the full variable domain is GAGVSQSPSNKVTEKGKDVELRCDPISGHTALYWYRQSLGQGLEFLIYFQGNSAPDKSGLPSDRFSAERTGGSVSTLTIQRTQQEDSAVYLCASSPPGQGNSPLHFGNGTRLTVT.

This clone occurred once. V is TRBV29-1 and J is TRBJ2-7; 8 bases are shared with TRBD1. CDR1 and CDR2 from the germline V gene are SQVTM and ANQGSEA. The CDR3 loop spans 14 amino acids. V trimming: 4 bases; J trimming: 5 bases; junction bases outside the gene matches: 10. Here the CDR3 reads CSVVGGQGANEQYF. CDR3 DNA sequence: TGCAGCGTTGTGGGGGGCCAGGGGGCCAACGAGCAGTACTTC.

The CDR3 here is CASSISGGPEQFF. Here the CDR3 DNA reads TGTGCCAGCAGCATTAGCGGGGGGCCTGAGCAGTTCTTC. The V gene is TRBV11-2, the J gene TRBJ2-1; TRBD2 agrees at 10 bases. The V segment lost 5 bases and the J segment 9 bases; nucleotides outside the gene matches: 4. CDR1 and CDR2 from the germline V gene are SGHAT and FQNNGV. The CDR3 has 13 residues.

This CDR3 is CASSQDTGTRPNIQYF. The CDR3, as DNA: TGCGCCAGCAGCCAAGATACCGGGACTAGACCAAACATTCAGTACTTC. This sequence joins TRBV4-3 and TRBJ2-4; 8 bases agree with TRBD2. The CDR3 length is 16 residues. Losses at the gene ends were 0 bases for V and 6 bases for J; bases not matched to a gene: 7. Germline CDR1 LGHNA, CDR2 YSLEER.

V usage is TRBV6-1 and J usage is TRBJ1-1, with D possibly matching TRBD1 (6 bases). There are 15 residues in the CDR3. Germline V CDR1 and CDR2: MNHNS, SASEGT. The ends were cut back, 2 bases at V and 3 bases at J, with 13 bases in the middle. CDR3: CASSEYRVEYTEAFF. CDR3 sequence (DNA): TGTGCCAGCAGTGAATACAGGGTAGAATACACTGAAGCTTTCTTT.

V is TRBV7-6 and J is TRBJ2-7; D unclear. Germline values: CDR1 SGHVS, CDR2 FNYEAQ. This CDR3 has 15 residues. With 0 bases removed from V and 2 bases from J, the gap between germline ends came to 11 bases. CDR3 region: CASSLAKRSTYEQYF. CDR3 DNA sequence: TGTGCCAGCAGCTTAGCGAAACGTAGCACCTACGAGCAGTACTTC. Full variable domain (remainder filled in from reference TRBV7-6 and TRBJ2-7): GAGVSQSPRYKVTKRGQDVALRCDPISGHVSLYWYRQALGQGPEFLTYFNYEAQQDKSGLPNDRFSAERPEGSISTLTIQRTEQRDSAMYRCASSLAKRSTYEQYFGPGTRLTVT.

The chain joins TRBV28 to TRBJ2-7; the match to TRBD2 covers 10 bases. Germline CDR1 is MDHEN and CDR2 is SYDVKM. The ends lost 3 bases at V and 8 bases at J; junction bases unmatched: 13. The CDR3 covers 16 residues. In DNA, the CDR3 is TGTGCCAGCAGTTTTCGGCCTAGCGGGAGAAGTAGGAAGCAGTACTTC. It codes for CASSFRPSGRSRKQYF.

The rearrangement joins TRBV5-1 to TRBJ2-1, with 11 bases matching TRBD2. Germline V gene lookup returns CDR1 SGHRS and CDR2 YFSETQ. V lost 3 bases and J lost 2; bases outside the gene matches: 19. The length of the CDR3 is 21 residues. CDR3 nucleotides: TGCGCCAGCAGCTGGCCCTCTCTTGGACTAGCGGGCGCCAAGACCTACAATGAGCAGTTCTTC. Translated, it gives CASSWPSLGLAGAKTYNEQFF.

The V and J genes are TRBV7-2 and TRBJ1-5; maybe TRBD1 (6 bases). CDR1 is SGHTA and CDR2 is FQGNSA in the germline V gene. CDR3 length: 14 amino acids. Trimming stripped 3 bases from V and 1 base from J, with 7 bases between. The CDR3 reads CASSFGQSNQPQHF. CDR3 DNA sequence: TGTGCCAGCAGCTTCGGACAGAGCAATCAGCCCCAGCATTTT. Full variable domain (rest looked up from reference TRBV7-2 and TRBJ1-5): GAGVSQSPSNKVTEKGKDVELRCDPISGHTALYWYRQSLGQGLEFLIYFQGNSAPDKSGLPSDRFSAERTGGSVSTLTIQRTQQEDSAVYLCASSFGQSNQPQHFGDGTRLSIL.

The gene calls are TRBV18 and TRBJ2-2, with 12 bases that match TRBD1. With 3 bases clipped from V and 0 bases from J, the junction kept 5 bases outside the gene matches. This CDR3 has 18 amino acids. From germline, CDR1 is KGHSH and CDR2 LQKENI. The CDR3 DNA sequence: TGTGCCAGCTCACCGGTGGGACAGGGGGCTACGAACACCGGGGAGCTGTTTTTT. It specifies CASSPVGQGATNTGELFF.

This clone occurred once. The chain has TRBV6-2 or TRBV6-3 and TRBJ1-2; no reliable D call. V was shortened by 2 bases and J by 6 bases, with 13 bases between the two germline ends. This CDR3 is built from 14 residues. Germline V gene data show CDR1 as MNHEY and CDR2 as SVGEGT. The CDR3 here is CASSYGGFRDGYTF. For the CDR3, the DNA is TGTGCCAGCAGTTACGGAGGGTTTCGGGATGGCTACACCTTC.

The V call is TRBV6-4, the J call TRBJ1-5, with 8 bases matching TRBD1. The CDR3 has 17 amino acids. In germline, CDR1 is MRHNA, CDR2 SNTAGT. V dropped 0 bases and J dropped 5; count of bases not matched to a gene: 9. CDR3 coding DNA: TGTGCCAGCAGTGACTCGACAGGGGCCGGTGCTTATCAGCCCCAGCATTTT. As protein: CASSDSTGAGAYQPQHF.

The V gene is TRBV6-4, the J gene TRBJ2-3; 11 bases are a match to TRBD2. The CDR3 runs 14 residues. The V gene's germline CDR1 is MRHNA and CDR2 SNTAGT. Trimming took 5 bases from V and 5 from J; bases not matched to a gene: 3. The CDR3 region is CASSHLAGGDTQYF. Here the CDR3 DNA reads TGTGCCAGCAGTCATCTAGCGGGAGGAGATACGCAGTATTTT.

This clone was detected only once. V is TRBV27 and J is TRBJ2-7; maybe TRBD1 (6 bases). The ends were cut back, 6 bases at V and 1 base at J, with 10 bases in the middle. The CDR3 is 13 residues long. The germline V gene encodes CDR1 MNHEY and CDR2 SMNVEV (reference sequence). The CDR3 bases are TGTGCCAGCAGCGTACAGGGTTCCTACGAGCAGTACTTC. It translates to CASSVQGSYEQYF.

The rearrangement uses TRBV13 and TRBJ1-3; the match to TRBD1 covers 7 bases. V shed 5 bases and J 4 bases; nucleotides not matched to a gene: 5. Germline values: CDR1 PRHDT, CDR2 FYEKMQ (reference sequence). The CDR3 sequence is 14 residues long. CDR3 coding DNA: TGTGCCAGCAGCACACGACAGGGCGGAAACACCATATATTTT. Translating it yields CASSTRQGGNTIYF.

The gene calls are TRBV5-1 and TRBJ2-6; 8 positions agree with TRBD1. The CDR3 extends over 18 amino acids. Germline V CDR1 and CDR2: SGHRS, YFSETQ. Trimming cost V 7 bases and J 0 bases; bases outside gene matches: 12. CDR3 in DNA: TGCGCCAGCGCCCCCGGGACAGGCGCTTTCTCTGGGGCCAACGTCCTGACTTTC. It specifies CASAPGTGAFSGANVLTF. Full variable domain (missing parts from reference TRBV5-1 and TRBJ2-6): KAGVTQTPRYLIKTRGQQVTLSCSPISGHRSVSWYQQTPGQGLQFLFEYFSETQRNKGNFPGRFSGRQFSNSRSEMNVSTLELGDSALYLCASAPGTGAFSGANVLTFGAGSRLTVL.

The chain uses TRBV7-3 and TRBJ1-6; D might be TRBD1 (6 bases). The CDR3 runs 16 residues. Per germline, CDR1 SGHTA and CDR2 FQGTGA. V gave up 1 base and J gave up 14 bases, with 21 bases separating them. DNA for the CDR3: TGTGCCAGCAGCTTAAGGCCGGCAGGGCAAAAGGGGGCCCTCCACTTT. Its protein product is CASSLRPAGQKGALHF.

The chain couples TRBV7-2 to TRBJ1-1; 7 positions match TRBD1. Germline assignment: CDR1 SGHTA and CDR2 FQGNSA. Trimming took 1 base from V and 3 from J; bases not matched to a gene: 5. The CDR3 is made up of 15 amino acids. The DNA for the CDR3 is TGTGCCAGCAGCTTAGTCGGGCAGGGGGACACTGAAGCTTTCTTT. Amino acids: CASSLVGQGDTEAFF.

This clone was counted a single time. The chain couples TRBV11-2 to TRBJ1-5; perhaps TRBD1 as D (5 bases). CDR1 is SGHAT, CDR2 FQNNGV, per germline. This CDR3 region has 15 residues. Between the trimmed V and J ends, which lost 3 bases and 3 bases, there was a span of 12 bases. The CDR3 DNA reads TGTGCCAGCAGCTTTATGCAGGGCTCCAATCAGCCCCAGCATTTT. As protein: CASSFMQGSNQPQHF.

The CDR3 nucleotides read TGTGCCAGCTCGCAAAGGGGCGGAGAGACCCAGTACTTC. Its translation: CASSQRGGETQYF. The chain employs TRBV18 and TRBJ2-5, with D possibly matching TRBD1 (5 bases). The CDR3 totals 13 residues. Germline CDR1 reads KGHSH; CDR2 reads LQKENI. V lost 6 bases, J lost 4 bases, and 12 bases lay in between.

The chain links TRBV5-8 to TRBJ2-5, with a tentative D call TRBD1 (5 bases). Germline V CDR1 and CDR2: SGHTS, YDEGEE. The CDR3 is made up of 13 amino acids. V was trimmed by 4 bases and J by 2 bases, leaving 9 bases between them. CDR3 DNA: TGTGCCAGCAGCCGACAGTTTCAAGAGACCCAGTACTTC. It encodes CASSRQFQETQYF. Full variable domain (outside the CDR3, taken from reference TRBV5-8 and TRBJ2-5): EAGVTQSPTHLIKTRGQQATLRCSPISGHTSVYWYQQALGLGLQFLLWYDEGEERNRGNFPPRFSGRQFPNYSSELNVNALELEDSALYLCASSRQFQETQYFGPGTRLLVL.

This chain links TRBV3-1 (or the pseudogene TRBV3-2) with TRBJ2-1; tentatively, D is TRBD1 (7 bases). V lost 1 base and J 4 bases, leaving 14 bases between the germline ends. The CDR3 extends over 16 amino acids. The germline V gene encodes CDR1 LGHDT and CDR2 YNNKEL (reference sequence). The CDR3 region is CASSQGMTGTYNEQFF. CDR3 in DNA: TGTGCCAGCAGCCAAGGGATGACAGGGACTTACAATGAGCAGTTCTTC.

The chain links TRBV5-3 to TRBJ2-1; 8 nucleotides agree with TRBD1. TRBV5-3 has ORF status, its function being uncertain. CDR3 size: 15 residues. Trimming removed 4 bases from V and 3 bases from J; junction bases left unmatched: 6. CDR3 in DNA: TGTGCCAGAAGCGCAGTCGGGACAGGCTACAATGAGCAGTTCTTC. Protein: CARSAVGTGYNEQFF.